This is a list of T cell receptor beta chains from one sample in a study of blood T cell repertoires in COVID-19. Profiled with immunoSEQ multiplex PCR; TCRdb holds only in-frame clones, not every one. Here the sample spans some 410,000 clones, roughly 90% being singletons. Sequenced: PBMCs or T cells enriched from blood (not recorded which). The receptors come from a woman aged 30 to 39 with acute COVID-19. Each CDR3 is given with its conserved first and last residue. The order of the fields is clone size, V gene, J gene, D gene, CDR3 DNA, CDR3 protein. The D gene is left open where the match is weak. Expanded clones are given a class, and other clones once, few, many or no size at all.

once	TRBV18	TRBJ2-3	TRBD1	TGTGCCAGCTCACCCGGGACAGGAACAGATACGCAGTATTTT	CASSPGTGTDTQYF
few	TRBV19	TRBJ2-3	TRBD2	TGTGCCAGTAGTATCAACACGGGGGGGCGGGCAGATACGCAGTATTTT	CASSINTGGRADTQYF
few	TRBV5-6	TRBJ2-1	NA	TGTGCCAGCAGCTTGGACAAAAATGAGCAGTTCTTC	CASSLDKNEQFF
NA	TRBV5-6	TRBJ1-2	TRBD1	TGTGCCAGCAGCGTCGGGACAGGGGTTTCTAACTATGGCTACACCTTC	CASSVGTGVSNYGYTF
once	TRBV6-5	TRBJ1-6	NA	TGTGCCAGCAGTTTAGACAGCAGGGGAAGTTCACCCCTCCACTTT	CASSLDSRGSSPLHF
NA	TRBV27	TRBJ1-6	NA	TGTGCCAGCAGTTTGTACAGGTTAGGTTCACCCCTCCACTTT	CASSLYRLGSPLHF
NA	TRBV27	TRBJ2-1	NA	TGTGCCAGCAGTTTGGACCAACAGGGTTACAATGAGCAGTTCTTC	CASSLDQQGYNEQFF
once	TRBV20-1	TRBJ1-1	NA	TGCAGTCAAACAATGAACACTGAAGCTTTCTTT	CSQTMNTEAFF
NA	TRBV7-2	TRBJ1-1	NA	TGTGCCAGCAGCCCCCGGACAGTTTGGGACACTGAAGCTTTCTTT	CASSPRTVWDTEAFF
NA	TRBV9	TRBJ2-1	NA	TGTGCCAGCAGCCCGTATGGAGACTCCTACAATGAGCAGTTCTTC	CASSPYGDSYNEQFF
NA	TRBV6-5	TRBJ1-1	NA	TGTGCCAGCAGCCTAAGTTGGGCGGGCACTGAAGCTTTCTTT	CASSLSWAGTEAFF
NA	TRBV4-3	TRBJ1-1	NA	TGCGCCAGCAGCTCCCGACAGGACACTGAAGCTTTCTTT	CASSSRQDTEAFF
NA	TRBV7-2	TRBJ2-3	TRBD2	TGTGCCAGCAGCCCCGGGACTAGCGGGGGGCTGGGTCGGGCAGATACGCAGTATTTT	CASSPGTSGGLGRADTQYF
NA	TRBV25-1	TRBJ1-4	NA	TGTGCCAGCAGTGAATCCCGGGCAGGGCCTGAAAAACTGTTTTTT	CASSESRAGPEKLFF
once	TRBV3-1/TRBV3-2	TRBJ2-6	NA	TGTGCCAGCAGCTATATAGCTGCTGGGGCCAACGTCCTGACTTTC	CASSYIAAGANVLTF
NA	TRBV6-1	TRBJ2-3	NA	TGTGCCAGCAGCGAAAGCGGGGCAGGGGTCCGTCCAGATACGCAGTATTTT	CASSESGAGVRPDTQYF
NA	TRBV5-6	TRBJ1-2	TRBD1	TGTGCCAGCAGCGGGGACAGGGGGCTTCTCTATTATGGCTACACCTTC	CASSGDRGLLYYGYTF
NA	TRBV2	TRBJ1-6	NA	TGTGCCAGCTATGGCGGGGCCCTAAATTCACCCCTCCACTTT	CASYGGALNSPLHF
NA	TRBV19	TRBJ1-3	NA	TGTGCCAGTAGTCCGAAGGACAGCTCTGGAAACACCATATATTTT	CASSPKDSSGNTIYF
NA	TRBV13	TRBJ2-7	NA	TGTGCCAGCAGCTTAGGCACTGGGGGCAGCCCCTACGAGCAGTACTTC	CASSLGTGGSPYEQYF
once	TRBV7-9	TRBJ2-7	NA	TGTGCCAGCAGCCCAACGGGATCCCAAAGGGCGGAGCAGTACTTC	CASSPTGSQRAEQYF
NA	TRBV18	TRBJ1-5	NA	TGTGCCAGCTCAGCAGGGAGGGGAGATCAGCCCCAGCATTTT	CASSAGRGDQPQHF
NA	TRBV5-1	TRBJ1-2	TRBD1	TGCGCCAGCAGCTTCACCGAGACAGGGGATGGCTACACCTTC	CASSFTETGDGYTF
NA	TRBV6-5	TRBJ2-3	TRBD2	TGTGCCAGCAGTTACTCGGCGGGGGGGCCGGGAGATACGCAGTATTTT	CASSYSAGGPGDTQYF
few	TRBV7-2	TRBJ1-1	NA	TGTGCCAGCAGCTTAACGGGCAGGGCCGGCACTGAAGCTTTCTTT	CASSLTGRAGTEAFF
once	TRBV5-1	TRBJ2-3	TRBD2	TGCGCCAGCAGCTTTGGACTAGCGGGGGCCACAGATACGCAGTATTTT	CASSFGLAGATDTQYF
NA	TRBV10-1	TRBJ2-1	TRBD2	TGCGCCAGCAGTGTTACGGGGGGTCGCGAGCAGTTCTTC	CASSVTGGREQFF
few	TRBV6-5	TRBJ1-2	TRBD1	TGTGCCAGCAGTTACCTAGGGGGCGCCGACTATGGCTACACCTTC	CASSYLGGADYGYTF
NA	TRBV21-1	TRBJ2-3	NA	TGTGCCAGCAGCGCTCGACTAGCGGGGGCCCCCACAGATACGCAGTATTTT	CASSARLAGAPTDTQYF
NA	TRBV5-6	TRBJ2-1	NA	TGTGCCAGCAGCAACGCGGGAAGGGACAATGAGCAGTTCTTC	CASSNAGRDNEQFF
NA	TRBV12-3/TRBV12-4	TRBJ2-3	TRBD2	TGTGCCAGCAACAGCGGGGGGGCCGGTACGCAGTATTTT	CASNSGGAGTQYF
few	TRBV19	TRBJ1-2	NA	TGTGCCAGTAGTATTCCGAAGGGGTCCGCGAGCAGCTACACCTTC	CASSIPKGSASSYTF
NA	TRBV5-1	TRBJ1-6	NA	TGCGCCAGCAGCTTAGACAGTAATTCACCCCTCCACTTT	CASSLDSNSPLHF
few	TRBV28	TRBJ2-1	NA	TGTGCCAGCAGTTGGGCTACAGGGACCTCCTACAATGAGCAGTTCTTC	CASSWATGTSYNEQFF
NA	TRBV5-1	TRBJ2-1	NA	TGCGCCAGCAGCTTGGCGAGTGGGGGGAGCTCCTACAATGAGCAGTTCTTC	CASSLASGGSSYNEQFF
once	TRBV29-1	TRBJ2-1	NA	TGCAGCGTTGGAGGGCGGAATGAGCAGTTCTTC	CSVGGRNEQFF
NA	TRBV6-2/TRBV6-3	TRBJ2-7	NA	TGTGCCAGCAGTTACGCAGGGGATGAGCAGTACTTC	CASSYAGDEQYF
once	TRBV5-6	TRBJ1-6	NA	TGTGCCAGCAGCTTGGACAGACTAAATTCACCCCTCCACTTT	CASSLDRLNSPLHF
NA	TRBV19	TRBJ2-1	NA	TGTGCCAGTAGCTCTCTTATGAGGGAGAGCTCCTACAATGAGCAGTTCTTC	CASSSLMRESSYNEQFF
NA	TRBV19	TRBJ1-1	TRBD1	TGTGCCAGTAGTATCAGGGGGAGGACTGAAGCTTTCTTT	CASSIRGRTEAFF
NA	TRBV6-5	TRBJ2-7	TRBD1	TGTGCCAGCAGTACAGATACAGGGGGCCACGAGCAGTACTTC	CASSTDTGGHEQYF